One and the same sample provided the 15 T cell receptor beta chains below, sequenced in a study of cytomegalovirus exposure and HLA in healthy donors. TCRdb's table, derived via immunoSEQ multiplex PCR, lists solely in-frame clones and lacks some. The sample contains some 84,000 clones, roughly 90% of which appear only once. Input material: PBMCs. All receptors come from a man aged 30 to 45 in good health and CMV-seronegative.

The J gene is TRBJ1-5, the V gene TRBV6-5; D is uncertain. Germline V gives CDR1 MNHEY, CDR2 SVGAGI. V lost 10 bases and J lost 4, with 11 bases in between. This CDR3 spans 12 amino acids. As DNA, the CDR3 is TGTGCCACCTGGACTGGGAATCAGCCCCAGCATTTT. It specifies CATWTGNQPQHF.

The V and J genes are TRBV18 and TRBJ2-7, with D tentatively TRBD2 (6 bases). Germline V lookup: CDR1 KGHSH, CDR2 LQKENI. The V end lost 3 bases, the J end lost 0 bases, and 12 bases lay between the germline ends. This CDR3 has 15 residues. In nucleotides, the CDR3 is TGTGCCAGCTCACCGGAGGGTTTTAGCTCCTACGAGCAGTACTTC. It translates to CASSPEGFSSYEQYF. The full variable domain, in which reference TRBV18 and TRBJ2-7 provide the parts outside the CDR3, is NAGVMQNPRHLVRRRGQEARLRCSPMKGHSHVYWYRQLPEEGLKFMVYLQKENIIDESGMPKERFSAEFPKEGPSILRIQQVVRGDSAAYFCASSPEGFSSYEQYFGPGTRLTVT.

This clone was observed a single time. The V call is TRBV4-2, the J call TRBJ2-7; 7 bases map to TRBD1. Germline CDR1 reads LGHNA; CDR2 reads YNFKEQ. The V segment lost 11 bases and the J segment 2 bases; nucleotides outside the gene matches: 6. The CDR3 loop spans 12 amino acids. CDR3 DNA sequence: TGTGCCTCTCGGGGACAGACCTACGAGCAGTACTTC. It encodes CASRGQTYEQYF.

The chain is built from TRBV5-1 and TRBJ2-5, with a weak D call TRBD1 (6 bases). Trimming took off 0 bases at V and 3 bases at J, with 12 bases between the two ends. Germline CDR1 reads SGHRS; CDR2 reads YFSETQ. This CDR3 has 15 residues. CDR3 amino acids: CASSLDIGGKETQYF. CDR3 DNA: TGCGCCAGCAGCTTGGATATTGGGGGCAAAGAGACCCAGTACTTC.

V is TRBV4-1 and J is TRBJ1-3, with TRBD1 as a possible D gene (6 bases). V gave up 3 bases and J gave up 4 bases, with 19 bases separating them. This CDR3 has 17 amino acids. CDR1 MGHRA and CDR2 YSYEKL come from the germline V gene. The CDR3: CASSQDLQGQMGNTIYF. CDR3 nucleotides: TGCGCCAGCAGCCAGGACTTACAGGGACAAATGGGAAACACCATATATTTT.

This chain connects TRBV19 to TRBJ2-7; a possible D gene is TRBD1 (5 bases). The length of the CDR3 is 15 residues. CDR1 and CDR2 (germline): LNHDA, SQIVND (reference sequence). The ends were cut back, 2 bases at V and 0 bases at J, with 11 bases in the middle. This CDR3 reads CASSIQGASSYEQYF. CDR3 nucleotide sequence: TGTGCCAGTAGTATACAGGGCGCAAGCTCCTACGAGCAGTACTTC.

The chain joins TRBV10-1 to TRBJ2-2; D possibly corresponds to TRBD2 (5 bases). V was clipped by 5 bases and J by 0 bases, with 13 bases between them. CDR1 is WNHNN, CDR2 SYGVQD, per germline (reference sequence). The CDR3 is 16 amino acids. CDR3 nucleotides: TGCGCCAGCAGTCCCAGCGGCGGGTCGAACACCGGGGAGCTGTTTTTT. This codes for CASSPSGGSNTGELFF.

The chain uses TRBV6-5 and TRBJ2-2, with TRBD1 matching over 8 bases. CDR3 size: 15 residues. In germline, CDR1 is MNHEY, CDR2 SVGAGI. The J segment lost 1 base and the V segment lost 6 bases, leaving 4 bases of the junction unmatched. CDR3 loop: CASSKDRVNTGELFF. Here the CDR3 DNA reads TGTGCCAGCAGCAAGGACAGGGTGAACACCGGGGAGCTGTTTTTT.

V gene TRBV10-3 combines with J gene TRBJ1-2; D call uncertain. CDR3 size: 13 residues. Trimming removed 0 bases from V and 8 bases from J, with 10 bases in between. Germline CDR1 reads ENHRY; CDR2 reads SYGVKD. In DNA, the CDR3 is TGTGCCATCAGTGAGTCGGCGCCGGGGGGCTACACCTTC. It is translated as CAISESAPGGYTF.

The chain is built from TRBV6-4 and TRBJ2-1; the match to TRBD2 covers 9 bases. V lost 6 bases to trimming and J lost 10 bases; unmatched junction nucleotides: 16. Per germline, CDR1 MRHNA and CDR2 SNTAGT. The CDR3 consists of 16 residues. The CDR3 nucleotides read TGTGCCAGCAGCCCCAAGGGAGTAGCGGGAGCGGAGGAGCAGTTCTTC. The encoded protein is CASSPKGVAGAEEQFF.

This chain uses TRBV28 with TRBJ1-4, with a weak D call TRBD1 (5 bases). The germline V gene encodes CDR1 MDHEN and CDR2 SYDVKM. The CDR3 has 15 amino acids. V was clipped by 6 bases and J by 5 bases, with 16 bases between them. Here the CDR3 DNA reads TGTGCCAGCAGCCCAGGTGACAGCTACAATGAAAAACTGTTTTTT. It specifies CASSPGDSYNEKLFF.

The chain employs TRBV7-9 and TRBJ2-7, with D possibly being TRBD2 (6 bases). V lost 2 bases to trimming and J lost 5 bases, with 13 bases between them. CDR3 size: 14 residues. Germline V gene sequence: CDR1 SEHNR, CDR2 FQNEAQ (reference sequence). DNA of the CDR3: TGTGCCAGCAGCTTAACGACTAGGGCCCACGAGCAGTACTTC. It yields the protein CASSLTTRAHEQYF.

The V and J genes are TRBV20-1 and TRBJ2-3; a possible D gene is TRBD2 (7 bases). CDR1 and CDR2 from the germline V gene are DFQATT and SNEGSKA (reference sequence). CDR3 size: 11 residues. Trimming shortened V by 7 bases and J by 7 bases, and 12 bases separated the two germline ends. In DNA form, the CDR3 reads TGCAGTGGAGGGGGGGGAAATACGCAGTATTTT. This sequence encodes CSGGGGNTQYF.

The chain employs TRBV2 and TRBJ2-1; no clear D gene. V was shortened by 3 bases and J by 6 bases, with 12 bases between the two germline ends. The CDR3 sequence is 14 residues long. CDR1 is SNHLY and CDR2 is FYNNEI in the germline V gene. The CDR3 here is CASSDLNGSNEQFF. The DNA for the CDR3 is TGTGCCAGCAGTGACCTAAACGGTAGCAATGAGCAGTTCTTC.

The chain employs TRBV28 and TRBJ2-3; 8 nucleotides agree with TRBD2. Trimming cost V 6 bases and J 3 bases; bases outside gene matches: 11. The CDR3 extends over 16 amino acids. CDR1 is MDHEN, CDR2 SYDVKM, per germline. CDR3 protein: CASSLTPGGGTDTQYF. CDR3 bases: TGTGCCAGCAGCCTAACACCGGGAGGGGGTACAGATACGCAGTATTTT.